Following are 8 T cell receptor beta chains from one sample sequenced in a study of T cell repertoires in cytomegalovirus infection. TCRdb processed the reads anew with MiXCR; each CDR3 protein has one entry. The repertoire holds about 530,000 distinct CDR3 sequences, with 26% as singletons. Sequences were obtained from PBMCs. The receptors derive from a human donor in good health (CMV status not recorded). Some clones in this sample may be carry-over from other donors' samples.

This sequence joins TRBV11-3 and TRBJ2-1; perhaps TRBD1 as D (5 bases). Germline V gene sequence: CDR1 SGHNT, CDR2 YENEEA. The CDR3 consists of 12 residues. Between the trimmed V and J ends, which lost 2 bases and 12 bases, there was a span of 11 bases. The CDR3 reads CASSLSRERQFF. The CDR3 nucleotides read TGTGCCAGCAGCTTATCCAGGGAACGGCAGTTCTTC.

This clonotype has only a few counts. This sequence joins TRBV6-6 and TRBJ1-1; D is uncertain. Germline V lookup: CDR1 MNHNY, CDR2 SVGAGI (reference sequence). Trimming removed 6 bases from V and 0 bases from J, with 11 bases in between. The CDR3 runs 14 residues. CDR3 bases: TGTGCCAGCAGCCGTGTACAGATGAACACTGAAGCTTTCTTT. Translated, it gives CASSRVQMNTEAFF.

This chain connects TRBV29-1 to TRBJ1-5, with no clear D. Deletions cut 6 bases from V and 0 bases from J, with 9 bases between. The CDR3 length is 13 residues. Germline lookup yields CDR1 SQVTM and CDR2 ANQGSEA. The CDR3 protein is CSVGGNSNQPQHF. The CDR3 DNA reads TGCAGCGTGGGAGGGAATAGCAATCAGCCCCAGCATTTT.

V usage is TRBV3-1 and J usage is TRBJ2-1; D is ambiguous. The CDR3 loop spans 15 amino acids. Trimming shortened V by 0 bases and J by 5 bases, and 11 bases separated the two germline ends. Germline assignment: CDR1 LGHDT and CDR2 YNNKEL (reference sequence). The CDR3 coding sequence is TGTGCCAGCAGCCAAGAGGTGGCACGTAACAATGAGCAGTTCTTC. Translating it yields CASSQEVARNNEQFF.

This clonotype was seen a few times. This sequence joins TRBV19 and TRBJ1-6; D is ambiguous. The CDR3 extends over 14 amino acids. Germline CDR1 LNHDA, CDR2 SQIVND (reference sequence). With 5 bases removed from V and 6 bases from J, the gap between germline ends came to 11 bases. The CDR3 sequence is CASSFGRSNSPLHF. DNA for the CDR3: TGTGCCAGTAGTTTCGGGCGGAGTAATTCACCCCTCCACTTT. Looking up the rest from reference TRBV19 and TRBJ1-6 gives the full variable domain: DGGITQSPKYLFRKEGQNVTLSCEQNLNHDAMYWYRQDPGQGLRLIYYSQIVNDFQKGDIAEGYSVSREKKESFPLTVTSAQKNPTAFYLCASSFGRSNSPLHFGNGTRLTVT.

The chain has TRBV6-5 and TRBJ2-7; possible D gene TRBD2, 6 bases. Germline V gene data show CDR1 as MNHEY and CDR2 as SVGAGI. There are 14 residues in the CDR3. Between the trimmed V and J ends, which lost 2 bases and 3 bases, there was a span of 11 bases. The CDR3 is CASSYGGLNYEQYF. The DNA for the CDR3 is TGTGCCAGCAGTTACGGTGGACTAAACTACGAGCAGTACTTC.

The chain links TRBV29-1 to TRBJ2-7, with TRBD2 matching 8 bases. V gave up 0 bases and J gave up 2 bases; unmatched junction bases: 3. Germline CDR1 and CDR2: SQVTM and ANQGSEA. The CDR3 has 14 residues. The CDR3 reads CSVEEKLAAYEQYV. The CDR3 region has the DNA TGCAGCGTTGAAGAGAAACTAGCGGCCTACGAGCAGTACGTC.

V is TRBV12-3 or TRBV12-4 and J is TRBJ2-7; D is possibly TRBD1 (6 bases). The CDR3 runs to 13 residues. Deletions cut 7 bases from V and 4 bases from J, with 14 bases between. CDR3 region: CASTLGQRYEQYF. The CDR3 DNA reads TGTGCCAGCACCCTCGGACAGAGGTACGAGCAGTACTTC.